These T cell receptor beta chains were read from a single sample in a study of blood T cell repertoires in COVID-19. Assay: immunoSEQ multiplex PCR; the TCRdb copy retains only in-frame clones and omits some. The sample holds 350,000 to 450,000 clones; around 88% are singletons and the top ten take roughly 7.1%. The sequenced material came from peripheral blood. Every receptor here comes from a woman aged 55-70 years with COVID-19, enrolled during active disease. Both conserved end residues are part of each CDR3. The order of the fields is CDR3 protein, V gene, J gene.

CDR3aa: CASSKRQESYYGYTF
v_gene: TRBV7-2
j_gene: TRBJ1-2

CDR3aa: CATLDRGLGYTF
v_gene: TRBV24-1
j_gene: TRBJ1-2

CDR3aa: CASSLTALNTEAFF
v_gene: TRBV7-2
j_gene: TRBJ1-1

CDR3aa: CASSPQGGGQETQYF
v_gene: TRBV7-2
j_gene: TRBJ2-5

CDR3aa: CASSSPGQGFEEQYF
v_gene: TRBV11-3
j_gene: TRBJ2-7

CDR3aa: CASSLRRGGQGETQYF
v_gene: TRBV11-2
j_gene: TRBJ2-5

CDR3aa: CASSVGGLPGNTGELFF
v_gene: TRBV9
j_gene: TRBJ2-2

CDR3aa: CASSRWTSGETQYF
v_gene: TRBV11-1
j_gene: TRBJ2-5

CDR3aa: CASSPGLGEETQYF
v_gene: TRBV5-6
j_gene: TRBJ2-5

CDR3aa: CASSRREVSYEQYF
v_gene: TRBV6-5
j_gene: TRBJ2-7

CDR3aa: CASSLFSGIGANVLTF
v_gene: TRBV5-1
j_gene: TRBJ2-6

CDR3aa: CASWIAGTGELFF
v_gene: TRBV10-2
j_gene: TRBJ2-2

CDR3aa: CASSLTFGMGVYGYTF
v_gene: TRBV5-1
j_gene: TRBJ1-2

CDR3aa: CAWSVQANYGYTF
v_gene: TRBV30
j_gene: TRBJ1-2

CDR3aa: CASSKRGTGDYGYTF
v_gene: TRBV21-1
j_gene: TRBJ1-2

CDR3aa: CASSPPSGTSGLWSYNEQFF
v_gene: TRBV18
j_gene: TRBJ2-1

CDR3aa: CASSSGQNYGYTF
v_gene: TRBV5-1
j_gene: TRBJ1-2

CDR3aa: CASRALLWGGWDEKLFF
v_gene: TRBV27
j_gene: TRBJ1-4

CDR3aa: CASSSPTSGNTIYF
v_gene: TRBV7-2
j_gene: TRBJ1-3

CDR3aa: CASSLSGQALF
v_gene: TRBV11-2
j_gene: TRBJ2-7

CDR3aa: CASSIGTGAPLHF
v_gene: TRBV19
j_gene: TRBJ1-6

CDR3aa: CASSSRGGAKGSTDTQYF
v_gene: TRBV5-4
j_gene: TRBJ2-3

CDR3aa: CASSFSGEETQYF
v_gene: TRBV7-9
j_gene: TRBJ2-5

CDR3aa: CASSLGPQGSYGYTF
v_gene: TRBV5-6
j_gene: TRBJ1-2

CDR3aa: CASSVGGLPLGGTQYF
v_gene: TRBV9
j_gene: TRBJ2-5

CDR3aa: CASSFSGGANTGELFF
v_gene: TRBV7-3
j_gene: TRBJ2-2

CDR3aa: CASSTTSGGRETQYF
v_gene: TRBV5-1
j_gene: TRBJ2-5

CDR3aa: CASSFSAGKETQYF
v_gene: TRBV11-3
j_gene: TRBJ2-5

CDR3aa: CASSVAVTGGGYTF
v_gene: TRBV9
j_gene: TRBJ1-2

CDR3aa: CASSLDGTSGSYEQYF
v_gene: TRBV7-2
j_gene: TRBJ2-7

CDR3aa: CASSPDSSSYEQYF
v_gene: TRBV5-4
j_gene: TRBJ2-7